These 14 T cell receptor beta chains share one sample of origin, sequenced in a study of CD8 T cells in ankylosing spondylitis (dated by TCRdb to about 2017). General findings and caveats noted by the study authors: Blood from ankylosing spondylitis patients appeared to be characterized by a TCR beta motif composed of roughly 8 highly homologous amino acid variants.

The library was prepared using 5' RACE. Sequencing was carried out with an Illumina HiSeq 2500. TCRdb cleaned the public reads at Q25 with fastp, built clones with MiXCR and kept in-frame beta chains. Every distinct CDR3 protein forms one entry, paired with its most common genes and DNA. Across this sample there are 200,000 to 250,000 distinct CDR3 sequences, with 15% to 20% seen only once. The top ten clonotypes cover about 44% of the sample. The antigens for these receptors are not known. Source material: blood, either unsorted or a sorted T cell fraction (not recorded which). All receptors come from a male donor with ankylosing spondylitis.

This clonotype was detected only a few times. V gene TRBV13 combines with J gene TRBJ2-5; D ambiguous. The CDR3 is made up of 12 amino acids. CDR1 is PRHDT and CDR2 is FYEKMQ in the germline V gene (reference sequence). Trimming cost V 7 bases and J 5 bases, with 11 bases left between them. The CDR3 protein is CASNDNEETQYF. CDR3 bases: TGTGCCAGCAACGATAACGAGGAGACCCAGTACTTC.

The chain links TRBV28 to TRBJ2-5; TRBD2 matches at 13 bases. Germline V gives CDR1 MDHEN, CDR2 SYDVKM. CDR3 length: 15 amino acids. The junction had 4 bases not matched to a gene; V was cut back by 6 bases and J by 3 bases. The CDR3 spells CASSRLAGGEETQYF. The CDR3 region has the DNA TGTGCCAGCAGCAGACTAGCGGGAGGTGAAGAGACCCAGTACTTC.

This clonotype has just one count. V is TRBV7-8 and J is TRBJ2-7, with a weak D call TRBD1 (6 bases). CDR3 length equals 14 residues. The V end lost 7 bases, the J end lost 0 bases, and 13 bases lay between the germline ends. From germline, CDR1 is SGHVS and CDR2 FQNEAQ. The CDR3, as DNA: TGTGCCAGCACCCCGAGGGGGAGCTCCTACGAGCAGTACTTC. Protein sequence: CASTPRGSSYEQYF.

V is TRBV4-1 and J is TRBJ2-5; tentatively, D is TRBD2 (6 bases). This CDR3 has 15 amino acids. With 0 bases removed from V and 3 bases from J, the gap between germline ends came to 11 bases. In germline, CDR1 is MGHRA, CDR2 YSYEKL. The CDR3 DNA is TGCGCCAGCAGCCAAGACTGGGGGGTAGAAGAGACCCAGTACTTC. As protein: CASSQDWGVEETQYF.

This clonotype was seen a handful of times. The V and J genes are TRBV27 and TRBJ2-7, with 7 bases that match TRBD1. V shed 3 bases and J 2 bases; nucleotides not matched to a gene: 10. Looked up from germline, CDR1 is MNHEY and CDR2 is SMNVEV (reference sequence). The CDR3 totals 16 residues. The DNA for the CDR3 is TGTGCCAGCAGTTTGATCCCGACAGGGCGGACCTACGAGCAGTACTTC. This translates into CASSLIPTGRTYEQYF.

The chain has TRBV7-9 and TRBJ2-5; the D gene is possibly TRBD2 (6 bases). The CDR3 loop spans 17 amino acids. The V gene's germline CDR1 is SEHNR and CDR2 FQNEAQ (reference sequence). V lost 4 bases, J lost 3 bases, and 21 bases lay in between. The DNA of the CDR3 is TGTGCCAGCAGCTGGGGCGGGGAAGGAACACGAAAAGAGACCCAGTACTTC. Its translation: CASSWGGEGTRKETQYF.

The rearrangement links TRBV6-2 or TRBV6-3 to TRBJ2-1, with 14 bases aligning to TRBD2. The V and J ends lost 7 bases and 9 bases, in that order; junction bases with no gene match: 8. CDR1 and CDR2 from the germline V gene are MNHEY and SVGEGT. The CDR3 length is 15 residues. The CDR3 loop is CASTWGGLAGVEQFF. The CDR3 DNA sequence: TGTGCCAGCACTTGGGGGGGACTAGCGGGAGTTGAGCAGTTCTTC.

The gene calls are TRBV19 and TRBJ2-7, with no clear D. Trimming took 0 bases from V and 0 from J, leaving 6 bases between them. This CDR3 region has 14 residues. The germline V gene has CDR1 LNHDA and CDR2 SQIVND (reference sequence). CDR3 nucleotides: TGTGCCAGTAGTATAGACGGAGTCTCCTACGAGCAGTACTTC. This sequence encodes CASSIDGVSYEQYF.

This clonotype has at least ten counts. The chain recombines TRBV12-3 or TRBV12-4 with TRBJ2-1; D not resolved. V was cut by 6 bases and J by 6 bases, with 9 bases left in between. The length of the CDR3 is 12 residues. CDR3 region: CASSPTSNEQFF. Written as DNA, the CDR3 is TGTGCCAGCAGCCCGACGAGCAATGAGCAGTTCTTC.

This clonotype was seen only a few times. This chain joins TRBV5-1 and TRBJ2-7; 8 bases fit TRBD2. Germline values: CDR1 SGHRS, CDR2 YFSETQ. Unmatched junction bases numbered 4, after V lost 2 bases and J lost 0 bases. The length of the CDR3 is 15 residues. The CDR3 loop is CASSFGTSGSYEQYF. CDR3 DNA sequence: TGCGCCAGCAGCTTCGGAACTAGCGGCTCCTACGAGCAGTACTTC.

This sequence joins TRBV2 and TRBJ2-5; D could derive from TRBD1 or TRBD2 (5 bases each). V shed 8 bases and J shed 3 bases, with 19 bases lying between them. This CDR3 comprises 15 residues. Germline CDR1 SNHLY, CDR2 FYNNEI. CDR3 nucleotides: TGTGCCAGCGGTTGGCAGGGACGAGGGGAAGAGACCCAGTACTTC. Translation: CASGWQGRGEETQYF. The whole variable domain, remainder taken from reference TRBV2 and TRBJ2-5, is EPEVTQTPSHQVTQMGQEVILRCVPISNHLYFYWYRQILGQKVEFLVSFYNNEISEKSEIFDDQFSVERPDGSNFTLKIRSTKLEDSAMYFCASGWQGRGEETQYFGPGTRLLVL.

Many counts were recorded for this clonotype. The chain employs TRBV12-3 or TRBV12-4 and TRBJ1-4; maybe TRBD1 (5 bases). Trimming cost V 8 bases and J 5 bases, with 9 bases left between them. This CDR3 has 12 amino acids. The CDR3 is CASGGTNEKLFF. CDR3 sequence (DNA): TGTGCCAGCGGGGGTACCAATGAAAAACTGTTTTTT.

This clonotype has more than one count but fewer than ten. This sequence joins TRBV29-1 and TRBJ1-2; TRBD1 matches 7 bases. The germline V gene has CDR1 SQVTM and CDR2 ANQGSEA. Trimming removed 0 bases from V and 0 bases from J; junction bases left unmatched: 7. CDR3 length equals 16 residues. The CDR3 nucleotides are TGCAGCGTTGAAGATACGAGGACAGGTTCTAACTATGGCTACACCTTC. Protein product: CSVEDTRTGSNYGYTF.

This chain uses TRBV7-9 with TRBJ2-7; no reliable D call. The length of the CDR3 is 14 residues. Germline V lookup: CDR1 SEHNR, CDR2 FQNEAQ (reference sequence). With 5 bases removed from V and 3 bases from J, the gap between germline ends came to 14 bases. CDR3 bases: TGTGCCAGCAGCCGCGACGGAGCTTACTACGAGCAGTACTTC. Translation gives CASSRDGAYYEQYF.